The TCR beta chain described here comes from a study of cytomegalovirus exposure and HLA in healthy donors. This PCR relied on a set of 60 Vbeta primers and 13 Jbeta primers. The table came from immunoSEQ multiplex PCR; TCRdb's copy has only in-frame clones and leaves some out. The table records around 120,000 clones, roughly 84% of them present only once. This CDR3 has 14 residues. Germline V CDR1 and CDR2: SGHRS, YFSETQ. Deletions cut 0 bases from V and 3 bases from J, with 9 bases between. Each donor's status was that of a healthy bone marrow donor. V is TRBV5-1 and J is TRBJ1-2; D unresolved. Sequencing input: PBMCs. The TCR was taken from a boy between 5 and 17 years old in good health and CMV-seronegative. The CDR3 loop reads CASSLGPEDYGYTF. The CDR3, as DNA: TGCGCCAGCAGCTTGGGGCCTGAGGACTATGGCTACACCTTC. The variable domain in full, with the rest retrieved from reference TRBV5-1 and TRBJ1-2, is KAGVTQTPRYLIKTRGQQVTLSCSPISGHRSVSWYQQTPGQGLQFLFEYFSETQRNKGNFPGRFSGRQFSNSRSEMNVSTLELGDSALYLCASSLGPEDYGYTFGSGTRLTVV.